This TCR beta chain was found in a study of T cell changes during pregnancy in multiple sclerosis. This CDR3 region has 12 residues. Here immunoSEQ multiplex PCR was the method, and the copy in TCRdb shows in-frame clones only, minus some. The sample yields 90,000 to 120,000 clones, 80% to 95% seen once. Sequencing used peripheral blood, obtained in the third trimester of pregnancy. The gene calls are TRBV21-1 and TRBJ2-2; no check of the table's D call, TRBD1, against the DNA was made. TRBV21-1 is shown as a pseudogene. The clonotype was recovered from a female donor in good health, enrolled as a control in a pregnancy study. The CDR3 region has the DNA TGTGCCAGCAGGGCAACCCCCGGGGAGCTGTTTTTT. Residues: CASRATPGELFF.